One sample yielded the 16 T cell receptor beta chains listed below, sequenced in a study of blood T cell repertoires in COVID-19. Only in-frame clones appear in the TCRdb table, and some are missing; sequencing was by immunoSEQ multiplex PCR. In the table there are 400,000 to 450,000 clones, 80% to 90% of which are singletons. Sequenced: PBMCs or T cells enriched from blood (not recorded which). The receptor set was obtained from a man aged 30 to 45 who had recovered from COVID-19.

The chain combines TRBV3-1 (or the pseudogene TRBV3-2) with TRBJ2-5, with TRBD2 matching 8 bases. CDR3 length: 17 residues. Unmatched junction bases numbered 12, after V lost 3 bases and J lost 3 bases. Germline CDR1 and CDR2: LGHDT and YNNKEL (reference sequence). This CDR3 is CASSHGLAGDGEETQYF. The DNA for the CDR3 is TGTGCCAGCAGCCATGGACTAGCCGGAGACGGAGAAGAGACCCAGTACTTC.

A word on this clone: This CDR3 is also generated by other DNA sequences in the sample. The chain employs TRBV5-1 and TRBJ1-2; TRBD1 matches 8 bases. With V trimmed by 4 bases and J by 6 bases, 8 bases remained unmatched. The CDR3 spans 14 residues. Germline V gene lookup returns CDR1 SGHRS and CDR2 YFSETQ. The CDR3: CASSLGQGGDGYTF. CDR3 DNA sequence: TGCGCCAGCAGCCTAGGACAGGGAGGGGATGGCTACACCTTC.

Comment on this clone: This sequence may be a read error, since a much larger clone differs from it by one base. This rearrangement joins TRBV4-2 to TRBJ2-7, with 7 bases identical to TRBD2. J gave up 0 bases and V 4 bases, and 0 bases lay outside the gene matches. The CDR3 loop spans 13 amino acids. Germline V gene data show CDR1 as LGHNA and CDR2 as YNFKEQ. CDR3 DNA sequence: TGTGCCAGCAGCCGGGGGGGCTCCTACGAGCAGTACTTC. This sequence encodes CASSRGGSYEQYF.

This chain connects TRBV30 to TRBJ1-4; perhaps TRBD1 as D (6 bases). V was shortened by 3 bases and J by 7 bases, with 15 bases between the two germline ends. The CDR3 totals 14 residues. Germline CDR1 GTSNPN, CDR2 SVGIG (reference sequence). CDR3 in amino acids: CAWSPDRRREKLFF. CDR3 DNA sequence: TGTGCCTGGAGCCCTGACAGGCGGCGTGAAAAACTGTTTTTT.

The CDR3 region has the DNA TGTGCCACCAGCAGAGACAGGTCCAGCGGCGAGCAGTACTTC. Translation: CATSRDRSSGEQYF. This chain links TRBV15 with TRBJ2-7, with D tentatively TRBD2 (5 bases). The CDR3 extends over 14 amino acids. Germline lookup yields CDR1 LNHNV and CDR2 YYDKDF (reference sequence). V shed 0 bases and J shed 6 bases, with 12 bases lying between them.

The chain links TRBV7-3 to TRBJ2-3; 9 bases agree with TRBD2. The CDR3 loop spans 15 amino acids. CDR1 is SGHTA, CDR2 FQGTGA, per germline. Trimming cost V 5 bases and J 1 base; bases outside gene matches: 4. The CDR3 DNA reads TGTGCCAGCAGCCCAGTAGCGGGAGGCACAGATACGCAGTATTTT. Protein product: CASSPVAGGTDTQYF.

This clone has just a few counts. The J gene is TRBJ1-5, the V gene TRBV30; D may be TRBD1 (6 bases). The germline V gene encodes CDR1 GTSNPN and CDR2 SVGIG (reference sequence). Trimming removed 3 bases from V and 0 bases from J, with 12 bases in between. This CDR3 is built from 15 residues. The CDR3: CAWSRGPGSNQPQHF. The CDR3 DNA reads TGTGCCTGGAGCAGGGGCCCTGGTAGCAATCAGCCCCAGCATTTT.

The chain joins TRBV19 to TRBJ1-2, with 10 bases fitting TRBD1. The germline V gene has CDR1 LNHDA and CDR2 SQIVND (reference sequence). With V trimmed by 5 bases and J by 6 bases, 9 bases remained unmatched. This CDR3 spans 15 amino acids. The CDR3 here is CASSPGTGETHGYTF. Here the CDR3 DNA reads TGTGCCAGTAGTCCCGGGACAGGGGAAACGCATGGCTACACCTTC.

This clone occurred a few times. CDR3 residues: CASSSTGTGGDEQYF. DNA of the CDR3: TGTGCCAGCAGCTCTACCGGGACAGGGGGCGACGAGCAGTACTTC. The rearrangement links TRBV6-5 to TRBJ2-7, with TRBD1 identical over 12 bases. The CDR3 extends over 15 amino acids. With V trimmed by 6 bases and J by 5 bases, 8 bases remained unmatched. Germline values: CDR1 MNHEY, CDR2 SVGAGI.

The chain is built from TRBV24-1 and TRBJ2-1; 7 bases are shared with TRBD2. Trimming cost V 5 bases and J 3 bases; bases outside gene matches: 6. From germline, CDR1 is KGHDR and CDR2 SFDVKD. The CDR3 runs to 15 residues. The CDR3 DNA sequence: TGTGCCACCAGTGCAGAGCGGGATCTCTACAATGAGCAGTTCTTC. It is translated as CATSAERDLYNEQFF.

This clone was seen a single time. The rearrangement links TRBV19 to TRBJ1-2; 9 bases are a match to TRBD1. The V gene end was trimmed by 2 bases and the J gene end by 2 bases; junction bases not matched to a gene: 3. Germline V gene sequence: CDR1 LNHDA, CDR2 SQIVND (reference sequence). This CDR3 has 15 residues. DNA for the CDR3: TGTGCCAGTAGTATAAGGACAGGGGAGAACTATGGCTACACCTTC. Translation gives CASSIRTGENYGYTF.

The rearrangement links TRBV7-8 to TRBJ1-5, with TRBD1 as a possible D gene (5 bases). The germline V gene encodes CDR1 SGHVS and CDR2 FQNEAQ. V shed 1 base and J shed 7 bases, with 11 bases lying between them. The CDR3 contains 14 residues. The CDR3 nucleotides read TGTGCCAGCAGCTTAGTCTTGCGGGACCAGCCCCAGCATTTT. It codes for CASSLVLRDQPQHF. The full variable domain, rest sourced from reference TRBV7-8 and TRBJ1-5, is GAGVSQSPRYKVAKRGQDVALRCDPISGHVSLFWYQQALGQGPEFLTYFQNEAQLDKSGLPSDRFFAERPEGSVSTLKIQRTQQEDSAVYLCASSLVLRDQPQHFGDGTRLSIL.

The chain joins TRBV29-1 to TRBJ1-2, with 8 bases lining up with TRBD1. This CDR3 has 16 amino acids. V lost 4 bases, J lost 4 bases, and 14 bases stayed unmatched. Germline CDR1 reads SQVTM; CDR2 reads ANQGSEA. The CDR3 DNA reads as TGCAGCGTTGGTCTCACAGGGGGGAAGTATAGCTATGGCTACACCTTC. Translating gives CSVGLTGGKYSYGYTF.

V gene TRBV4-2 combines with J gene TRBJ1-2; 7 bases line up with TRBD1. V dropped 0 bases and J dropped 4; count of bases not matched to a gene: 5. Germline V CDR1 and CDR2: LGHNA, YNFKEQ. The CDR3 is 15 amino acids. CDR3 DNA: TGTGCCAGCAGCCAAGACAGGGGACAGCTCTATGGCTACACCTTC. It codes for CASSQDRGQLYGYTF.

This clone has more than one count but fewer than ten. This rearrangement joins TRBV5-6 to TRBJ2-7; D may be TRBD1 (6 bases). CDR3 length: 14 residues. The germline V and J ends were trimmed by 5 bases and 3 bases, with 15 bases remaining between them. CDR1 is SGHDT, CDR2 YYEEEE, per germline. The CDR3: CASRFGTNLYEQYF. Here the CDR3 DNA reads TGTGCCAGCAGGTTCGGGACAAACCTCTACGAGCAGTACTTC.

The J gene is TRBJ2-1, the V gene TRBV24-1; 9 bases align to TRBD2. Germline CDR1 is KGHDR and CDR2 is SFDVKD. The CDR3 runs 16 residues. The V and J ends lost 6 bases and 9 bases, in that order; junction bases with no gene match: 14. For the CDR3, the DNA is TGTGCCACCAGTATCGAAAGGCAGGGACTAGCCAGTGAGCAGTTCTTC. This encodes CATSIERQGLASEQFF.